These 9 T cell receptor beta chains came from one sample sequenced in a study of radiation and T cells in renal cell carcinoma. The data were produced by immunoSEQ multiplex PCR, yet TCRdb's version contains in-frame clones alone and is incomplete. The sample lists around 74,000 clones; 75% to 90% were seen once. As to time point: blood 4 weeks post-SBRT, at nephrectomy. Treatment meaning: 15 Gy SBRT to primary tumor, nephrectomy 4 weeks later. The sample here was blood, taken from a patient whose treatment included radiotherapy and nephrectomy. The receptors shown here come from a woman between 55 and 75 years old with renal cell carcinoma.

The rearrangement joins TRBV19 to TRBJ2-5; D gene uncertain. The CDR3 spans 12 residues. Germline V gene lookup returns CDR1 LNHDA and CDR2 SQIVND (reference sequence). The V and J ends lost 5 bases and 5 bases respectively, with 9 bases between them. CDR3 region: CASSFLGETQYF. The CDR3 DNA reads TGTGCCAGTAGTTTCTTGGGGGAGACCCAGTACTTC.

The CDR3 here is CASSLLAGTGEQYF. In nucleotides, the CDR3 is TGTGCCAGCAGCTTATTGGCCGGGACGGGGGAGCAGTACTTC. The chain recombines TRBV7-2 with TRBJ2-5; maybe TRBD2 (6 bases). Trimming cost V 2 bases and J 11 bases, with 18 bases left between them. This CDR3 contains 14 residues. Germline CDR1 and CDR2: SGHTA and FQGNSA.

The rearrangement links TRBV7-8 to TRBJ2-3, with D unresolved. The germline V gene encodes CDR1 SGHVS and CDR2 FQNEAQ. The CDR3 covers 17 residues. V was cut by 1 base and J by 4 bases, with 18 bases left in between. In nucleotides, the CDR3 is TGTGCCAGCAGCTTAGTTGGGGATCTCTCATGGGCAGATACGCAGTATTTT. Protein product: CASSLVGDLSWADTQYF.

This chain uses TRBV6-1 with TRBJ1-3, with TRBD1 identical over 8 bases. The CDR3 has 15 amino acids. The V gene end was trimmed by 6 bases and the J gene end by 4 bases; junction bases not matched to a gene: 8. The germline gives CDR1 MNHNS, CDR2 SASEGT. CDR3 residues: CASRDRAMTGNTIYF. The CDR3 region has the DNA TGTGCCAGCAGGGACAGGGCCATGACGGGAAACACCATATATTTT.

V and J are TRBV9 and TRBJ1-2, with D perhaps matching TRBD1 (6 bases). V lost 0 bases to trimming and J lost 8 bases, with 11 bases between them. This CDR3 has 13 residues. Per germline, CDR1 SGDLS and CDR2 YYNGEE. CDR3 loop: CASSVDGGVGYTF. CDR3 coding DNA: TGTGCCAGCAGCGTAGACGGGGGCGTAGGCTACACCTTC.

Comments on this clone: At one of its ends the junction is not consistent with the germline gene, which may arise from a read error. The rearrangement joins TRBV30 to TRBJ2-7; D perhaps matches TRBD2 (6 bases). The CDR3 covers 13 residues. Germline-derived CDR1 and CDR2 are GTSNPN and SVGIG (reference sequence). The DNA of the CDR3 is TGTGCCTGGACCCCACGATCGGGGGACGAGCGGTACTTC. Its translation: CAWTPRSGDERYF.

The rearrangement joins TRBV20-1 to TRBJ2-1; D is perhaps TRBD2 (5 bases). CDR3 length equals 10 residues. Germline V gene lookup returns CDR1 DFQATT and CDR2 SNEGSKA (reference sequence). V was clipped by 6 bases and J by 14 bases, with 14 bases between them. The CDR3 DNA follows: TGCAGTGCGGTAGCGAGATTAAAGTTCTTC. Protein product: CSAVARLKFF.

The chain recombines TRBV6-1 with TRBJ1-1; perhaps TRBD1 as D (6 bases). The germline V gene encodes CDR1 MNHNS and CDR2 SASEGT. This CDR3 is 11 amino acids long. Trimming shortened V by 8 bases and J by 7 bases, and 11 bases separated the two germline ends. CDR3 region: CASGTGLEAFF. The CDR3 DNA sequence: TGTGCCAGCGGCACAGGGCTTGAAGCTTTCTTT.

This clone has just one count. The chain recombines TRBV2 with TRBJ2-5; maybe TRBD2 (5 bases). The length of the CDR3 is 13 residues. Trimming removed 6 bases from V and 7 bases from J, with 15 bases in between. CDR1 and CDR2 (germline): SNHLY, FYNNEI. This CDR3 is CASREGAIGTQYF. For the CDR3, the DNA is TGTGCCAGCAGAGAGGGAGCCATCGGGACCCAGTACTTC.